This is a list of T cell receptor beta chains from one sample in a study of spatial heterogeneity in lung cancer. MiXCR, applied by TCRdb to the 5' RACE reads, yields one record per CDR3 protein. The profile shows 110,000 or so distinct CDR3 sequences, 10% to 13% of them singletons. Specimen: PBMCs, collected at follow-up. Receptors were obtained from a female donor with early-stage non-small cell lung cancer. Both conserved end residues are part of each CDR3. Fields, in order: clone size, D gene, V gene, J gene, CDR3 protein, CDR3 DNA. D genes are given only for firm matches. Not every row has a clone size; where given, it reads once, few, many or a size class.

many	TRBD2	TRBV20-1	TRBJ2-7	CSARAPAGGSYEQYF	TGCAGTGCTAGAGCCCCAGCGGGAGGTAGCTACGAGCAGTACTTC
NA	NA	TRBV12-5	TRBJ1-1	CASGLAANKNTEAFF	TGTGCTAGTGGTTTGGCCGCTAATAAGAACACTGAAGCTTTCTTT
few	NA	TRBV19	TRBJ1-1	CASSIWDPGLGEAFF	TGTGCCAGTAGTATATGGGACCCCGGCCTCGGAGAAGCTTTCTTT
NA	NA	TRBV5-1	TRBJ1-2	CASSSAPGSATF	TGCGCCAGCAGCTCGGCTCCCGGGTCGGCCACCTTC
few	NA	TRBV2	TRBJ2-1	CASSVAREQFF	TGTGCCAGCAGTGTTGCCCGTGAGCAGTTCTTC
many	NA	TRBV3-1	TRBJ1-3	CASSPLAWRNTIYF	TGTGCCAGCAGCCCCCTGGCCTGGCGAAACACCATATATTTT
NA	TRBD1	TRBV19	TRBJ1-2	CASNPGGAPKNDYGYTF	TGTGCCAGTAACCCAGGGGGCGCTCCGAAGAATGACTATGGCTACACCTTC
many	NA	TRBV7-9	TRBJ1-1	CASSRDSLNTEAFF	TGTGCCAGCAGCCGAGACAGCCTGAACACTGAAGCTTTCTTT
few	NA	TRBV10-3	TRBJ2-7	CAISSPGTVAGEQYF	TGTGCCATCAGCTCTCCCGGGACTGTCGCTGGCGAGCAGTACTTC
few	NA	TRBV27	TRBJ1-1	CASIRGDPAGTEAFF	TGTGCCAGCATCCGCGGGGACCCGGCGGGCACTGAAGCTTTCTTT
NA	TRBD1	TRBV12-3/TRBV12-4	TRBJ1-5	CASSYWTGAKNQPQHF	TGTGCCAGCAGCTATTGGACAGGGGCCAAAAATCAGCCCCAGCATTTT
few	NA	TRBV21-1	TRBJ2-3	CASSKAGILADGTDTQYF	TGTGCCAGCAGCAAAGCGGGTATACTAGCGGACGGCACAGATACGCAGTATTTT
few	TRBD2	TRBV30	TRBJ2-1	CASHEGVAGDGEQFF	TGTGCCTCACATGAAGGGGTAGCGGGAGACGGTGAGCAGTTCTTC
few	NA	TRBV29-1	TRBJ2-7	CSVFFRGSYEQYF	TGCAGCGTTTTCTTCAGGGGCTCCTACGAGCAGTACTTC
NA	NA	TRBV28	TRBJ2-5	CASSLGLNNQETQYF	TGTGCCAGCAGTTTGGGGCTCAACAACCAAGAGACCCAGTACTTC
few	TRBD1	TRBV10-2	TRBJ2-6	CASQGAEGANVLTF	TGCGCCAGTCAGGGGGCCGAGGGGGCCAACGTCCTGACTTTC
few	TRBD2	TRBV11-2	TRBJ2-7	CASSLAVGLPEQYF	TGTGCCAGCAGCTTAGCGGTGGGACTACCCGAGCAGTACTTC
NA	TRBD2	TRBV20-1	TRBJ2-2	CSASASGRAGTGELFF	TGCAGTGCTAGTGCTAGCGGGAGGGCCGGCACCGGGGAGCTGTTTTTT
few	TRBD2	TRBV6-5	TRBJ2-3	CASSSLAGAFAGTDTQYF	TGTGCCAGCAGTTCATTAGCGGGAGCCTTTGCGGGAACAGATACGCAGTATTTT
few	NA	TRBV30	TRBJ2-6	CACPGLSGANVLTF	TGTGCCTGTCCAGGGCTCTCTGGGGCCAACGTCCTGACTTTC
NA	TRBD2	TRBV12-3/TRBV12-4	TRBJ2-7	CARSLAAGGPAEQYF	TGTGCCCGCAGTTTAGCAGCGGGAGGCCCGGCCGAGCAGTACTTC
few	TRBD2	TRBV12-3/TRBV12-4	TRBJ2-5	CASSLATSGQETQYF	TGTGCCAGCAGTTTGGCTACTAGCGGACAAGAGACCCAGTACTTC
many	TRBD2	TRBV7-2	TRBJ2-3	CASGLAGSDTQYF	TGTGCCAGTGGACTAGCGGGATCTGATACGCAGTATTTT
few	TRBD1	TRBV20-1	TRBJ1-2	CSAPRQGTNYGYTF	TGCAGTGCTCCCCGACAGGGAACTAACTATGGCTACACCTTC
NA	NA	TRBV7-9	TRBJ1-2	CASSRLREPNGYTF	TGTGCCAGCAGCCGTTTGAGAGAGCCGAATGGCTACACCTTC
many	NA	TRBV9	TRBJ2-4	CASSVEGGNIQYF	TGTGCCAGCAGCGTAGAAGGGGGAAACATTCAGTACTTC
many	NA	TRBV28	TRBJ1-6	CASVTADYNSPLHF	TGTGCCAGCGTCACGGCAGATTATAATTCACCCCTCCACTTT
NA	TRBD1	TRBV7-8	TRBJ1-5	CASSRTGGEPQHF	TGTGCCAGCAGCCGGACAGGGGGGGAGCCCCAGCATTTT
NA	TRBD2	TRBV7-2	TRBJ2-3	CASSMGLAGADTQYF	TGTGCCAGCAGCATGGGACTAGCGGGAGCCGATACGCAGTATTTT
NA	TRBD1	TRBV6-5	TRBJ1-1	CASSYSRTGGRGTEAFF	TGTGCCAGCAGTTACTCGAGGACAGGGGGCAGGGGCACTGAAGCTTTCTTT
few	NA	TRBV5-1	TRBJ1-1	CASSQRQARGTEAFF	TGCGCCAGCAGCCAGCGACAGGCGAGAGGGACTGAAGCTTTCTTT
NA	NA	TRBV9	TRBJ1-1	CASSVDARGPMNTEAFF	TGTGCCAGCAGCGTAGATGCCAGGGGCCCAATGAACACTGAAGCTTTCTTT